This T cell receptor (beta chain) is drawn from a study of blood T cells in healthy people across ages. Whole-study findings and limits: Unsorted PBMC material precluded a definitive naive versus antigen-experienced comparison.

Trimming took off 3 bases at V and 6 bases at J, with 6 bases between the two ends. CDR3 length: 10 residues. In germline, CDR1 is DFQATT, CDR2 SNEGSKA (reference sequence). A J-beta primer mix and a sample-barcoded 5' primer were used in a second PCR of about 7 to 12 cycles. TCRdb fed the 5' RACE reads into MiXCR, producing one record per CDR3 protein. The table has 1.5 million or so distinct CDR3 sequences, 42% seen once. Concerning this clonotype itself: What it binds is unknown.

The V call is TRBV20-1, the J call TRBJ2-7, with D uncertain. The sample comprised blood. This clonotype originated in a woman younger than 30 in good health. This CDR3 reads CSARGAEQYF. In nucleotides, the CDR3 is TGCAGTGCTAGGGGTGCCGAGCAGTACTTC.